Shown below are 2 T cell receptor beta chains from a single sample sequenced in a study of regulatory T cells in long-lasting Graves disease. To make TCR beta libraries, researchers used iRepertoire HTBI primers and Arm-PCR of CDR3 regions. TCRdb independently ran MiXCR on the multiplex PCR reads; one entry per CDR3 protein. The sample carries about 470,000 distinct CDR3 sequences, about a fifth recorded once. Noted time point: persistent/refractory GD, antithyroid drugs over 5 years with positive TRAb. Extracted RNA from PBMCs served as the source of the TCR library. The sequenced sample was peripheral blood mononuclear cells (PBMCs), obtained when the disease was refractory, from a patient treated with antithyroid drugs. Every receptor here comes from a female donor with Graves disease.

This clonotype appeared many times. A much larger clone differs from this one at a single base, so this may be a read error. This chain uses TRBV28 with TRBJ2-5; 10 bases agree with TRBD2. Losses at the gene ends were 2 bases for V and 4 bases for J; bases not matched to a gene: 1. Germline CDR1 reads MDHEN; CDR2 reads SYDVKM. CDR3 size: 14 residues. The CDR3 bases are TGTGCCAGCAGTTTAGGACTAGCGGTAGAGACCCAGTACTTC. It translates to CASSLGLAVETQYF.

This clonotype was found many times. V and J are TRBV7-8 and TRBJ2-7, with 7 bases that match TRBD2. The CDR3 is 15 residues long. V lost 3 bases, J lost 1 base, and 6 bases stayed unmatched. Looked up from germline, CDR1 is SGHVS and CDR2 is FQNEAQ. The CDR3: CASSLGGSLSYEQYF. The CDR3 nucleotides are TGTGCCAGCAGCTTGGGAGGGAGTCTTTCCTACGAGCAGTACTTC.